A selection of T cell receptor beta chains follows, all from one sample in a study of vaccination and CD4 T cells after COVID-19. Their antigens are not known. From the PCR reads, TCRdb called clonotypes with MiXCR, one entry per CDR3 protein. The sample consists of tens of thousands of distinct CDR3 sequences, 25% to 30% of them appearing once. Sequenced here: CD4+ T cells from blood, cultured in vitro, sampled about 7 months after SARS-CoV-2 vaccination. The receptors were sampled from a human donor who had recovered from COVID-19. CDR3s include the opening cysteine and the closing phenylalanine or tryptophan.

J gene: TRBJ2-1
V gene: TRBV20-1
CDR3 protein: CSASGRAGGEQFF

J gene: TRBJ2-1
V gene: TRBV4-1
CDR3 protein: CASSLFAGQGVNNEQFF

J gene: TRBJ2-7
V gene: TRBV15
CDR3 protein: CATSTGQTYEQYF

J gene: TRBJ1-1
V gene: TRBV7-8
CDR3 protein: CASSGQIMNTEAFF

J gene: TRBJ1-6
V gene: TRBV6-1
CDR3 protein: CASSPGGYNNSPLHF

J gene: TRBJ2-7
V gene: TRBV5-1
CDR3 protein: CASSEGLAGVGSSYEQYF

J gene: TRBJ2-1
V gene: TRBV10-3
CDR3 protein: CAISESSDGNYNEQFF

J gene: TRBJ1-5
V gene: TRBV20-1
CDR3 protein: CSAIQGGGQPQHF

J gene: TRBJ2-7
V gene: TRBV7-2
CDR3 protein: CASSLQASGSIYEQYF

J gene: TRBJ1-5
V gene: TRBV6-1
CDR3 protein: CASTSGGQPQHF

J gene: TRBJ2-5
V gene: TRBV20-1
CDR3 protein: CSARGTSGTQETQYF

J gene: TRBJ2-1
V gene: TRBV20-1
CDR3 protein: CSADLALAGEHNEQFF

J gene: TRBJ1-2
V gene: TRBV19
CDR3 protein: CASRNAGTGDNYGYTF

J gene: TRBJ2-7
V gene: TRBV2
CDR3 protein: CASRIGDYEQYF

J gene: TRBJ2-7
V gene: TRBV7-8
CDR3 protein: CASSPGRSLTYEQYF

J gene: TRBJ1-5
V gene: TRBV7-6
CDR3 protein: CASSRNLDQPQHF

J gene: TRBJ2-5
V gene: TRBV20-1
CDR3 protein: CSALTGLAGPILQETQYF

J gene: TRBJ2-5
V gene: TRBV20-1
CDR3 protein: CSASGLGAHQETQYF

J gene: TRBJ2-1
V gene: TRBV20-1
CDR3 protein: CSARGLAVNYNEQFF

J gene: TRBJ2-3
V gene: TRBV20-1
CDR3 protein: CSAILAFTSTDTQYF

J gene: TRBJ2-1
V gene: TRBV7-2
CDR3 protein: CASSSDRVGRFF

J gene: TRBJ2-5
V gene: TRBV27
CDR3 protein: CASSLRWTSGSQETQYF

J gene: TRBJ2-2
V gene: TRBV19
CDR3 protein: CASNSDRASTGELFF

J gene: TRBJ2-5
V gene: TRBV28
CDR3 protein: CASRVAGQETQYF

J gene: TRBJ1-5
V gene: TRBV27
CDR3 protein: CASSRTGALGNQPQHF

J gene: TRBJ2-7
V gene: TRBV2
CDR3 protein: CASRAQGASYEQYF

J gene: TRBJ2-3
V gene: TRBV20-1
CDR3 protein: CSANVPSGIPDTQYF

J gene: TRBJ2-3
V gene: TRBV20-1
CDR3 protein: CSARVLAPTDTQYF

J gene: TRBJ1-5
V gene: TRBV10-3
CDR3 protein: CAISERQGASQPQHF

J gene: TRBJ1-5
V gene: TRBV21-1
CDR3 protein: CASSKRGFRKARPQHF

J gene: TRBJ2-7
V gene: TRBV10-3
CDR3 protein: CAISEGLAGGPGEQYF

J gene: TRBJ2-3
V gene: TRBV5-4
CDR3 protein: CASSLGTGDTDTQYF

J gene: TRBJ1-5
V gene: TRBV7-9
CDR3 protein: CASSLVLGGSNQPQHF

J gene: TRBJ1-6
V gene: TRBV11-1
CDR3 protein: CASSLMEVNSPLHF

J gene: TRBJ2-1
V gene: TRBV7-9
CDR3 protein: CASSLVAETRSGNEQFF

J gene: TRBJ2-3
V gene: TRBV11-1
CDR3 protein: CASSAGQRRTDTQYF

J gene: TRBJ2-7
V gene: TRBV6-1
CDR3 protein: CASSSTGRLIYEQYF

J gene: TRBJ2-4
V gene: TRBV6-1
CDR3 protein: CASSPSKYRGAGAKNIQYF

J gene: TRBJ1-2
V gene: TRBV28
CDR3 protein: CASRRTGASGYTF

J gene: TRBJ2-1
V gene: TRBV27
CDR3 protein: CASSPKPTSGRYNEQFF

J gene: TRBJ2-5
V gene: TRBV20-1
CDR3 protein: CSAPGLAGETQYF